A single T cell receptor (beta chain) is shown here with its context. Its antigen is unknown. Nothing much larger sits one base from this clone, and base qualities are not available. This specimen's time point label, per the study, means: about 28 days (+/-7) after the second vaccine dose. Interpreted using the paper, the treatment or condition label stands for: meningococcal conjugate vaccine given as trial control. Vaccinee samples came from UK trials COV001 and COV002, including a single-blind randomized controlled phase 2/3 trial of AZD1222 (ChAdOx1 nCoV-19) in healthy adults. For TCRbeta chain sequencing, PBMC samples from trial participants were taken at day 0 and at day 28 after the second dose. This sample was taken from a study of T cell responses to AZD1222 COVID-19 vaccine (dated by TCRdb to the early 2020s). At the level of the whole study: TCR sequencing was performed for roughly 250 trial participants, of whom about 210 were given two doses of AZD1222 and approximately 26 were given two doses of MenACWY control vaccine. Trial participants were enrolled by age into 18-55, 56-69 and 70-plus year subgroups, with about 150, 28 and 57 TCR-sequenced participants respectively.

Broad study findings and their caveats: After two AZD1222 doses, spike-specific TCR breadth and depth were significantly higher than at day 0 and than in MenACWY recipients. No day 14 peak-response samples were available, so repertoires were characterized only after the peak T cell response. Most participants were white British and females outnumbered males, and the authors suggested that clonal diversity may have been underestimated. Reportedly, close to half of the unique spike-specific TCRs recognized epitopes lying outside the regions that are mutated in the B.1.351 and B.1.1.7 variants. Only five to seven AZD1222 recipients were SARS-CoV-2 seropositive at baseline, limiting conclusions about previously exposed vaccinees. CD4 TCRs associated with the vaccine covered the entire spike protein, and the dominant responses were in regions 160-218 and 743-854. In the small 56-69-year group, the increase in depth fell short of significance, most likely because of low power.

The CDR3 regions of human TCRbeta chains were analyzed by immunosequencing. Under the source paper's analysis protocol: Repertoire TCRs were matched against a reference library of SARS-CoV-2-specific TCRs generated with the MIRA antigen-specificity platform. Breadth was defined as the fraction of unique TCRs that were SARS-CoV-2-associated. Depth was defined as the fraction of total T cells that were SARS-CoV-2-associated. Using the MIRA data, every spike-specific TCR was mapped to the spike region that the TCR reacted to and assigned to either a CD4 or a CD8 class. Log10-transformed breadth and depth values were compared by one-way ANOVA with Sidak's multiple comparisons tests. Sourced from immuneACCESS, this table was stored by TCRdb with only in-frame sequences that have V and J called. A share of the clones is absent; for the studies checked, an unresolved V gene accounts for under half, and the remainder has no known explanation. V and J calls and clone size are those listed in that table; D and trimming were worked out from the DNA. Here the sample has 160,000 or so clones; over 80% occur a single time. In total, the top ten clones hold roughly 4% of the sample.

CDR1 and CDR2 are drawn from the germline V gene: MNHEY, SVGAGI. V gives up 0 bases and J gives up 6 bases, and the segment between their germline ends measures 2 bases. From its cysteine to its phenylalanine, the CDR3 spans 12 amino acids. Only CDR3 DNA remains: 36 bases, in frame from the first base. Material: peripheral blood, obtained 28 days after the second dose of the MenACWY control vaccine. The sequence came from an adult who received the MenACWY meningococcal vaccine as a control. Recombination joined TRBV6-5 with TRBJ2-2; the D gene is not confidently resolved. The base sequence is TGTGCCAGCAGTTACTCCCCCGGGGAGCTGTTTTTT. Translated, this is CASSYSPGELFF.